These T cell receptor beta chains were read from a single sample in a study of regulatory T cells in long-lasting Graves disease. TCRdb redid the calling of the multiplex PCR reads with MiXCR, one entry per CDR3 protein. The repertoire holds about 400,000 distinct CDR3 sequences, with less than 20% as singletons. This specimen was peripheral blood mononuclear cells (PBMCs), taken at new diagnosis, from a patient treated with antithyroid drugs. All receptors come from a female donor with Graves disease. Both conserved end residues are part of each CDR3. Each record gives: J gene, D gene, V gene, clone size, CDR3 protein. A D gene is named only where the DNA matches it firmly. Part of the rows lack a size; the others show once, few, many or a class for expanded clones.

>TRBJ1-1|.|TRBV7-9|few
CASSLGPGIAEAFF
>TRBJ1-2|TRBD1|TRBV18|.
CASSHGQGRPGYTF
>TRBJ2-5|TRBD1|TRBV9|many
CASSVATGGNLETQYF
>TRBJ1-1|.|TRBV7-3|many
CASREEGVNTEAFF
>TRBJ2-7|TRBD1|TRBV7-9|many
CASSEGQGFDEQYF
>TRBJ1-1|.|TRBV12-3/TRBV12-4|many
CASSLGRMNAEAFF
>TRBJ1-6|.|TRBV5-1|many
CASSLEGGNSPLHF
>TRBJ1-5|TRBD1|TRBV20-1|.
CSASPQGVGNQPQHF
>TRBJ1-4|TRBD1|TRBV12-3/TRBV12-4|many
CASTKGTVSTNEKLFF
>TRBJ1-2|.|TRBV10-3|few
CAISDPGGGTNYGYTF
>TRBJ1-5|.|TRBV29-1|.
CSVASQRNQPQHF
>TRBJ1-4|.|TRBV3-1|few
CASSPSLGLLNEKLFF
>TRBJ1-2|.|TRBV5-1|.
CVSSLVQGAEGYTF
>TRBJ2-1|.|TRBV13|many
CASSSDKEGHHYNEQFF
>TRBJ1-1|.|TRBV6-1|few
CASSEFTHRNTEAFF
>TRBJ2-3|.|TRBV7-3|few
CASSLRSGYTDTQYF
>TRBJ2-3|TRBD2|TRBV7-2|many
CASSLIFLAGGVDTQYF
>TRBJ2-7|.|TRBV18|many
CASSPADRGIEQYF
>TRBJ2-7|.|TRBV6-2/TRBV6-3|many
CASSEGRDEQYF
>TRBJ2-1|.|TRBV11-2|many
CASSLRLDINEQFF
>TRBJ1-2|.|TRBV6-2/TRBV6-3|many
CASSYAGTNYGYTF
>TRBJ1-2|.|TRBV12-3/TRBV12-4|many
CASSLNGYTF
>TRBJ1-2|.|TRBV29-1|many
CSVEGGPAPQGYGYTF
>TRBJ1-1|.|TRBV7-9|.
CASAGKGMNTEAFF
>TRBJ2-7|.|TRBV7-9|many
CASSGHEQYF
>TRBJ1-1|.|TRBV5-1|.
CASSNGQNMNTEAFF
>TRBJ1-2|.|TRBV11-2|many
CASRSRAPSARMGYGYTF
>TRBJ1-1|.|TRBV27|.
CASSSPGLLNTEAFF
>TRBJ2-2|.|TRBV4-1|.
CASSLKNTGELFF
>TRBJ2-3|TRBD2|TRBV6-5|many
CASSYVAGMDTQYF
>TRBJ1-6|TRBD1|TRBV20-1|many
CSAGRLGTGDSPLHF
>TRBJ2-2|.|TRBV3-1|many
CASSQSPAQAGTGELFF
>TRBJ2-7|TRBD2|TRBV20-1|many
CSARSGLAGTYEQYF
>TRBJ2-7|.|TRBV11-2|many
CASSLVYGSTYEQYF
>TRBJ2-2|.|TRBV7-9|many
CASSLVVQGLGELFF
>TRBJ2-3|.|TRBV20-1|few
CSAVGGGTDTQYF
>TRBJ1-2|TRBD1|TRBV7-6|few
CASSLDSAGGGYTF
>TRBJ1-6|.|TRBV28|many
CASSFYQNSPLHF
>TRBJ1-6|.|TRBV2|few
CVSSVTGTRTYNSPLHF
>TRBJ2-2|.|TRBV12-3/TRBV12-4|few
CASRGLNQGRNTGELFF
>TRBJ2-1|.|TRBV11-2|many
CASSLDRRRDEQFF
>TRBJ2-5|.|TRBV10-3|many
CAILRDTQSTQYF
>TRBJ1-1|.|TRBV7-2|many
CASSLYGGASTEAFF
>TRBJ2-7|TRBD2|TRBV20-1|.
CSARDTGGSSYEQYF
>TRBJ2-6|TRBD1|TRBV29-1|many
CSVDAGGHSGANVLTF
>TRBJ1-1|.|TRBV2|few
CASSEGRMGAHRAFF
>.|.|TRBV5-1|.
CASSLGWGQEETQYF
>TRBJ1-2|.|TRBV12-3/TRBV12-4|many
CASSLVGSNYGYTF
>TRBJ2-1|TRBD1|TRBV7-6|.
CASSLLPGQGTSYNEQFF
>TRBJ2-7|.|TRBV4-1|.
CASSHGTGGAGSYEQYF
>TRBJ1-1|.|TRBV28|many
CASYRENTEAFF
>TRBJ1-2|TRBD1|TRBV7-9|many
CASTRPQGAGGYTF
>TRBJ1-5|.|TRBV4-1|many
CASSQDPDQPQHF
>TRBJ1-1|.|TRBV5-4|many
CASSLAGDSTEAFF
>TRBJ2-3|.|TRBV27|many
CASSLIWGEDTQYF
>TRBJ2-1|TRBD1|TRBV12-3/TRBV12-4|many
CASSLQGAGEQFF
>TRBJ2-5|TRBD2|TRBV19|many
CASSIAGGGIQETQYF
>TRBJ2-2|TRBD1|TRBV5-1|many
CASSWTGTGRTGELFF
>TRBJ1-2|.|TRBV5-6|many
CASSHIQVNYGYTF
>TRBJ2-1|.|TRBV7-2|many
CASSSPGTYNEQFF